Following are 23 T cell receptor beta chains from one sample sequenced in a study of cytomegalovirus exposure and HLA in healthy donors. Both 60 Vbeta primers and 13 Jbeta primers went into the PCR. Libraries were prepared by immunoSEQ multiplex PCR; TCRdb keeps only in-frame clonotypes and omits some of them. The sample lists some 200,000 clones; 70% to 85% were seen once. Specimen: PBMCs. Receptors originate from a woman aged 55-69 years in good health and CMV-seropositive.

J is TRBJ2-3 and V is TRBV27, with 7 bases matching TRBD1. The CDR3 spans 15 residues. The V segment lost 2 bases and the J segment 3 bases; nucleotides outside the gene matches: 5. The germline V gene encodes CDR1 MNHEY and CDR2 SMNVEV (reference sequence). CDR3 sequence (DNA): TGTGCCAGCAGTTTAAACAGGGGCGGAACAGATACGCAGTATTTT. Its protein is CASSLNRGGTDTQYF.

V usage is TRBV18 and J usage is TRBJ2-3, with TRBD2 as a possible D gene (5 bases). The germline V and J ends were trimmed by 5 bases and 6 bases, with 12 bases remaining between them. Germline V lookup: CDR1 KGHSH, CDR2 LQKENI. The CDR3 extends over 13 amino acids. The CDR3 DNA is TGTGCCAGCTCAAGGAGCGGCGCTGATACGCAGTATTTT. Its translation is CASSRSGADTQYF.

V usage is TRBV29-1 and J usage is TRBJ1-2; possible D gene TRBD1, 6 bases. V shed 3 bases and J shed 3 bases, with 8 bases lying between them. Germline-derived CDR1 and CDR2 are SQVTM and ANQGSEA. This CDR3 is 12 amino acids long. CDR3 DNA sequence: TGCAGCGTTGATACAGGGTACTATGGCTACACCTTC. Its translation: CSVDTGYYGYTF.

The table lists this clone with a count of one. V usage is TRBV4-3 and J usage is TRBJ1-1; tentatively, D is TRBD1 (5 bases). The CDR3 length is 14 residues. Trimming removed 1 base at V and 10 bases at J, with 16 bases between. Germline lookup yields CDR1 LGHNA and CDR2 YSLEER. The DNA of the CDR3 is TGCGCCAGCAGCCAAGTATTCGGAGACCAGGGAGCTTTCTTT. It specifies CASSQVFGDQGAFF.

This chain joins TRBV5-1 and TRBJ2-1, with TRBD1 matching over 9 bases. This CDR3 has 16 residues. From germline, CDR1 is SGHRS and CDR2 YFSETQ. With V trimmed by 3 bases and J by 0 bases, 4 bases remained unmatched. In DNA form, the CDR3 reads TGCGCCAGCAGCTCCATGACAGGGGGCTCCTACAATGAGCAGTTCTTC. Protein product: CASSSMTGGSYNEQFF.

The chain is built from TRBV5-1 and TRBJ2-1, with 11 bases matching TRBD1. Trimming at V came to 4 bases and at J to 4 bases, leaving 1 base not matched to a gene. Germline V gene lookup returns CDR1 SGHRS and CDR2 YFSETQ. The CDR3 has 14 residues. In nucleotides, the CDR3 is TGCGCCAGCAGCCGGGACAGGGGGTACAATGAGCAGTTCTTC. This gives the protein CASSRDRGYNEQFF.

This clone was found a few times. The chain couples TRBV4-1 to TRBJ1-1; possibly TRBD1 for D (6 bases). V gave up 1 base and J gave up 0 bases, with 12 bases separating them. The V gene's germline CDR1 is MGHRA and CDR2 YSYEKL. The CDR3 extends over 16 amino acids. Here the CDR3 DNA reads TGCGCCAGCAGCCAAGCCCCCCAGGGGATGAACACTGAAGCTTTCTTT. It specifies CASSQAPQGMNTEAFF.

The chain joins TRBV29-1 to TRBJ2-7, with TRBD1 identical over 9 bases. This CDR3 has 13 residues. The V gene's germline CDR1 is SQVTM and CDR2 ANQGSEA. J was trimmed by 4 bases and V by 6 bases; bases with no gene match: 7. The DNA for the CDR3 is TGCAGCGTACCGGGACAGGGCAAATACGAGCAGTACTTC. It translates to CSVPGQGKYEQYF.

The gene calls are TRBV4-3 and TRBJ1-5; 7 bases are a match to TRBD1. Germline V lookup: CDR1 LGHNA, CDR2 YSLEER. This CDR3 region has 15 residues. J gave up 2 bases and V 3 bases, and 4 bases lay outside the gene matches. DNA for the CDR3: TGCGCCAGCAGCCAGGACGACAGGGGCAATCAGCCCCAGCATTTT. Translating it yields CASSQDDRGNQPQHF.

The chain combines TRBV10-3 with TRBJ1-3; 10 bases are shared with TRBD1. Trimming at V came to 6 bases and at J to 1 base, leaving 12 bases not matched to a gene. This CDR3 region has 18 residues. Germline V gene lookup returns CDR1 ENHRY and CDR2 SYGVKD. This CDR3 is CAIRGTEGQGGSGNTIYF. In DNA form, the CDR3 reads TGTGCCATCAGGGGAACAGAAGGACAGGGGGGGTCTGGAAACACCATATATTTT.

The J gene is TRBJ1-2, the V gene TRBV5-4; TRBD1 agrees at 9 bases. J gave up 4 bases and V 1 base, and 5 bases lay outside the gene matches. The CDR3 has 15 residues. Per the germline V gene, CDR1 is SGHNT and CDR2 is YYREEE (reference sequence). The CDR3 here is CASSLRGTGTYGYTF. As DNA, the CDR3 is TGTGCCAGCAGCTTGAGGGGGACAGGGACCTATGGCTACACCTTC.

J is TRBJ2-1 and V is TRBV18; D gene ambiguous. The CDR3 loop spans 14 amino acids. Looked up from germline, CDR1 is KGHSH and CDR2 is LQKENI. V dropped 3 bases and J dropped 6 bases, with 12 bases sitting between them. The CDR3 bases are TGTGCCAGCTCACCCTCTCCTTCGGGCAATGAGCAGTTCTTC. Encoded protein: CASSPSPSGNEQFF.

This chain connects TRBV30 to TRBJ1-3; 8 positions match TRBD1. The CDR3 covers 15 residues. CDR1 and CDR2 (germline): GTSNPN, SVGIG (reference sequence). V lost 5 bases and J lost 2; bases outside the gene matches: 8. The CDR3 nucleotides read TGTGCCTGGTGCAGGACAGGGTTTGCTGGAAACACCATATATTTT. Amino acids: CAWCRTGFAGNTIYF.

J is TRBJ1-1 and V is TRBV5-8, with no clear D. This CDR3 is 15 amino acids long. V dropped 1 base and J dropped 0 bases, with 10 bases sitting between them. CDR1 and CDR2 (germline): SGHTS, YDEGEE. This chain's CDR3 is CASSLYLSLNTEAFF. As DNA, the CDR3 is TGTGCCAGCAGCTTGTATTTATCCCTGAACACTGAAGCTTTCTTT.

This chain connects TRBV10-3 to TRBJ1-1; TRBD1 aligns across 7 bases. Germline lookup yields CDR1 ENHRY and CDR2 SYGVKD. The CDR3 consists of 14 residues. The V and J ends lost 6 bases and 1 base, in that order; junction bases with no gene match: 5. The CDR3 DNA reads TGTGCCATCAGACCGGGACAGAGGAACACTGAAGCTTTCTTT. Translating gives CAIRPGQRNTEAFF.

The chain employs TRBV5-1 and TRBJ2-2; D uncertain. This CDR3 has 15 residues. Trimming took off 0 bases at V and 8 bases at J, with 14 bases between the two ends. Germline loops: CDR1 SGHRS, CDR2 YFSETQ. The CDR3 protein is CASSLALQLLGELFF. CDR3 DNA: TGCGCCAGCAGCTTGGCCCTACAGTTGTTGGGGGAGCTGTTTTTT.

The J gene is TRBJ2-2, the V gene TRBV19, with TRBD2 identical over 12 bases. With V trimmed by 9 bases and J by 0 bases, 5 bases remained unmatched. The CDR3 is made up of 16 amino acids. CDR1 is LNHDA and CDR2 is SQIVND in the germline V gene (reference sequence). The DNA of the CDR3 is TGTGCCAGCAGAGGACTAGCGGGATCGAACACCGGGGAGCTGTTTTTT. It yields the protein CASRGLAGSNTGELFF. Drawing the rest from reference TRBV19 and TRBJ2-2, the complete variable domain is DGGITQSPKYLFRKEGQNVTLSCEQNLNHDAMYWYRQDPGQGLRLIYYSQIVNDFQKGDIAEGYSVSREKKESFPLTVTSAQKNPTAFYLCASRGLAGSNTGELFFGEGSRLTVL.

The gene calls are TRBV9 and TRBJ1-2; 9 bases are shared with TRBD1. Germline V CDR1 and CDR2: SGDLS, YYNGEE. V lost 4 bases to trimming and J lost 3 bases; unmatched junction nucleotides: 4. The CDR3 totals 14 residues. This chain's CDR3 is CASSPWTGDYGYTF. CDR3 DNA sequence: TGTGCCAGCAGCCCCTGGACAGGGGACTATGGCTACACCTTC.

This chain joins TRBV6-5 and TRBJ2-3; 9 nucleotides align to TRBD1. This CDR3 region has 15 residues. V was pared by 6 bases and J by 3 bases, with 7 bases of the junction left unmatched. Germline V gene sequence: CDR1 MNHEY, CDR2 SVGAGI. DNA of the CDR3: TGTGCCAGCAGCCGCCGGGACAGGGTTACAGATACGCAGTATTTT. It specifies CASSRRDRVTDTQYF.

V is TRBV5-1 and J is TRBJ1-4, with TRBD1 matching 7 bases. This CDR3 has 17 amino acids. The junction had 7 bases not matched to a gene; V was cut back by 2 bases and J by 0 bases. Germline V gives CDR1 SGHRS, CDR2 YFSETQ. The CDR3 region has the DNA TGCGCCAGCAGCTTAGTAGGGGGCGGGACAACTAATGAAAAACTGTTTTTT. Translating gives CASSLVGGGTTNEKLFF.

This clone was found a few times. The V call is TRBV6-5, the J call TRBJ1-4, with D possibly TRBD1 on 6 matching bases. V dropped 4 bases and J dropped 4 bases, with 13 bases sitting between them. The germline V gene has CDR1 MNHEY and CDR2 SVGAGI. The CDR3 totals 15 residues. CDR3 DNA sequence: TGTGCCAGCAGTTCGAACAGGGCCTTTAATGAAAAACTGTTTTTT. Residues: CASSSNRAFNEKLFF.

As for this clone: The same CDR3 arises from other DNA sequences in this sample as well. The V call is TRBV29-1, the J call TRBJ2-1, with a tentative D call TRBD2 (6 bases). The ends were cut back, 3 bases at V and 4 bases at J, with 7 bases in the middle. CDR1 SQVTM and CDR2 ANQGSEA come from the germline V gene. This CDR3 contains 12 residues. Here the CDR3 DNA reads TGCAGCGTTGAGGCGGGATACAATGAGCAGTTCTTC. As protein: CSVEAGYNEQFF.

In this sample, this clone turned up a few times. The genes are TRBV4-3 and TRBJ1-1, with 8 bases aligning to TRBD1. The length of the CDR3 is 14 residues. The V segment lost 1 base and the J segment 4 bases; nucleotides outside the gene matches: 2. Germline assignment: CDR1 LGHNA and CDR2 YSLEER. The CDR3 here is CASSQGDRGTEAFF. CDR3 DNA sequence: TGCGCCAGCAGCCAAGGAGACAGGGGCACTGAAGCTTTCTTT.